This T cell receptor (beta chain) was sequenced for a study of OX40 agonist ivuxolimab in advanced cancers. Study at large: Earlier anti-PD-1, anti-PD-L1 or anti-CTLA-4 therapy was permitted; 30% to 45% had received some. Partial responses were seen in three patients, one with hepatocellular carcinoma and two with cutaneous melanoma.

Using immunoSEQ multiplex PCR, the repertoire was profiled, and TCRdb retains in-frame clones only, with some absent. The sample lists approximately 82,000 clones, roughly nine tenths occurring once. The sequences come from CD4+ or CD8+ T cells sorted from blood, collected in a trial of the OX40 agonist ivuxolimab. This sequence originates from an adult with an advanced solid tumor such as melanoma, head and neck, liver or kidney cancer.

CDR3 coding DNA: TGCGCCAGCAGCTTGGTAGGCGGGGGGGAGAATACGCAGTATTTT. Encoded protein: CASSLVGGGENTQYF. The J gene is TRBJ2-3, the V gene TRBV5-1; 9 nucleotides agree with TRBD2. The CDR3 totals 15 residues. Trimming took 0 bases from V and 7 from J; bases not matched to a gene: 6. Germline values: CDR1 SGHRS, CDR2 YFSETQ.